This T cell receptor (beta chain) was captured in a study of T cells after yellow fever vaccination. General study findings and limits: Weaker overall, the secondary response nonetheless peaked faster (day 5 versus 15).

This clonotype was seen more than once but under ten times. Antigen unknown. A universal primer site and UMIs were added as TCR cDNA was made by 5'RACE template switching. Via MiXCR, TCRdb re-called the 5' RACE reads, giving one row per CDR3 protein. The sample consists of just under 600,000 distinct CDR3 sequences, 13% of them appearing once. The germline gives CDR1 DFQATT, CDR2 SNEGSKA (reference sequence). This CDR3 spans 11 amino acids. V lost 6 bases to trimming and J lost 6 bases, with 12 bases between them. This sample comprised PBMCs, obtained on the day of the yellow fever booster vaccination. The V call is TRBV20-1, the J call TRBJ2-7; D possibly matches TRBD1 or TRBD2 (6 bases each). This receptor was taken from a man younger than 40 who received the YFV17D yellow fever vaccine. CDR3: CSAGGPREQYF. The CDR3 coding sequence is TGCAGTGCCGGGGGCCCACGCGAGCAGTACTTC.